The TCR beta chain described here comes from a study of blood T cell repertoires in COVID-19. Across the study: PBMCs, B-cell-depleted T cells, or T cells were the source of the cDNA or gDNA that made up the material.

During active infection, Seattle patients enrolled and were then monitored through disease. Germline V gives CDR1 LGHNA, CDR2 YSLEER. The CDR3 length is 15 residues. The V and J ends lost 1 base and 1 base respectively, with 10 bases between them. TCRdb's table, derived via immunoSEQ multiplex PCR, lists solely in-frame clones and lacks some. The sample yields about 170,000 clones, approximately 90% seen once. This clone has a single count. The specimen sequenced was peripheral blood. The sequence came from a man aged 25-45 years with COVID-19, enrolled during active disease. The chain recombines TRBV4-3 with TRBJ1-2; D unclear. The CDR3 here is CASSQGITVNYGYTF. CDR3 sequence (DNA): TGCGCCAGCAGCCAAGGGATCACAGTTAACTATGGCTACACCTTC.